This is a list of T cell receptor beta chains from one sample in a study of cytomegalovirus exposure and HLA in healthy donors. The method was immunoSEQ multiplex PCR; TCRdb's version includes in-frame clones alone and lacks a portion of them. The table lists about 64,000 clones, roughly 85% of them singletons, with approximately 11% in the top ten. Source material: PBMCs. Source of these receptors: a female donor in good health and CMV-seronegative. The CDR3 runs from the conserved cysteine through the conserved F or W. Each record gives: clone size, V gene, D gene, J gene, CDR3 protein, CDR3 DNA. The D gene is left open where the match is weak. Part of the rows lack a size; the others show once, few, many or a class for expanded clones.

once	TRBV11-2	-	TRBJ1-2	CASSQLVAGEDYTF	TGTGCCAGCAGTCAGTTAGTGGCTGGGGAGGACTACACCTTC
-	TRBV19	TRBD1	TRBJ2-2	CASTMGGDRNTGELFF	TGTGCCAGTACCATGGGTGGGGACAGAAACACCGGGGAGCTGTTTTTT
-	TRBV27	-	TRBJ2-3	CASSLSYRGTDAQYF	TGTGCCAGCAGTTTATCGTATAGGGGAACAGATGCGCAGTATTTT
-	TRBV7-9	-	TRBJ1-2	CASSLEDTISYGYTF	TGTGCCAGCAGCCTCGAGGATACGATCTCCTATGGCTACACCTTC
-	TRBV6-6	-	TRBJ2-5	CASTKQGRETQYF	TGTGCCAGCACCAAACAGGGTAGAGAGACCCAGTACTTC
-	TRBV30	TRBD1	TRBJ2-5	CAWSVDRGFRETQYF	TGTGCCTGGAGTGTCGACAGGGGTTTTCGAGAGACCCAGTACTTC
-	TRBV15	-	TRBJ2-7	CATSSSRGGEQYF	TGTGCCACCAGCAGCTCCAGGGGTGGCGAGCAGTACTTC
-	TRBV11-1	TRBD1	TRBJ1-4	CASTNRGGNEKLFF	TGTGCCAGCACTAACAGGGGAGGAAATGAAAAACTGTTTTTT
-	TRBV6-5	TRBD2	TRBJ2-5	CASKELGLDMETQYF	TGTGCCAGCAAAGAGTTGGGACTAGATATGGAGACCCAGTACTTC
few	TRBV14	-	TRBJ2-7	CASSQGRVREQYF	TGTGCCAGCAGCCAAGGCAGGGTGCGGGAGCAGTACTTC
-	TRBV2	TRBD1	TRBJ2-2	CASTIDRAGSGELFF	TGTGCCAGCACAATCGACAGGGCTGGTTCCGGGGAGCTGTTTTTT
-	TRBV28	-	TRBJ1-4	CAAGAGREKLFF	TGTGCCGCAGGGGCAGGAAGAGAAAAACTGTTTTTT
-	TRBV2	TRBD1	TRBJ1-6	CASSLQGAPLHF	TGTGCCAGCAGTTTGCAGGGGGCACCCCTCCACTTT
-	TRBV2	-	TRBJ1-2	CASSERQANGYTF	TGTGCCAGCAGTGAAAGACAAGCTAATGGCTACACCTTC
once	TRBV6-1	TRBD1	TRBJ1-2	CASKRGQRDYGYTF	TGTGCCAGCAAAAGGGGACAGAGGGACTATGGCTACACCTTC
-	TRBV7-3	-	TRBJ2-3	CASSPAPGRGGDTQYF	TGTGCCAGCAGCCCGGCCCCGGGTAGAGGTGGGGATACGCAGTATTTT
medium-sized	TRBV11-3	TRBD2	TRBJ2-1	CASSLGTSGGANEQFF	TGTGCCAGCAGCTTAGGGACTAGCGGGGGGGCCAATGAGCAGTTCTTC
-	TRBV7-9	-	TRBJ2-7	CASSLNRWGNEQYF	TGTGCCAGCAGTCTCAATCGTTGGGGCAACGAGCAGTACTTC
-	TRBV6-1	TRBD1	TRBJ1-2	CASSANRESGGYGYTF	TGTGCCAGCAGTGCGAATCGGGAGTCAGGGGGCTATGGCTACACCTTC
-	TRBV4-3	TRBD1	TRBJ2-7	CASSQGRDSPYEQYF	TGCGCCAGCAGCCAAGGCCGGGACAGCCCCTACGAGCAGTACTTC
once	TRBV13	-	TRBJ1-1	CASSLYEGAFF	TGTGCCAGCAGCTTATACGAGGGAGCTTTCTTT
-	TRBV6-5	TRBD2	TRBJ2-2	CASRPLAGTGELFF	TGTGCCAGCAGGCCACTAGCGGGGACCGGGGAGCTGTTTTTT
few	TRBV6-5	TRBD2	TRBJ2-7	CASSDAGTSFHEQYF	TGTGCCAGCAGCGACGCCGGGACTAGCTTCCACGAGCAGTACTTC
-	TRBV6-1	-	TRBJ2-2	CASSEQRVLYRTETGELFF	TGTGCCAGCAGTGAACAAAGGGTCTTGTACAGGACGGAGACCGGGGAGCTGTTTTTT
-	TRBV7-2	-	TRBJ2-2	CASSNRVSNTGELFF	TGTGCCAGCAGCAACCGGGTCTCCAACACCGGGGAGCTGTTTTTT
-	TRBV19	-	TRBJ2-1	CASSIGLYGGGGEQFF	TGTGCCAGTAGTATCGGTTTATATGGGGGAGGAGGTGAGCAGTTCTTC
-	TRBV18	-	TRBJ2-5	CASSPRTGKEETQYF	TGTGCCAGCTCACCACGAACAGGGAAGGAAGAGACCCAGTACTTC
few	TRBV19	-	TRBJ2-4	CASSIEAAKNIQYF	TGTGCCAGTAGTATCGAAGCAGCCAAAAACATTCAGTACTTC
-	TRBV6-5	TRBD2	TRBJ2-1	CASSYYGRAPYPEQFF	TGTGCCAGCAGTTACTATGGGAGGGCCCCATATCCGGAGCAGTTCTTC
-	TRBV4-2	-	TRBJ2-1	CASSQDRGGEQFF	TGTGCCAGCAGCCAAGATCGGGGTGGTGAGCAGTTCTTC
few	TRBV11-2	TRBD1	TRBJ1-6	CASSQGQGRGFNSPLHF	TGTGCCAGCAGCCAAGGACAGGGGAGGGGATTCAATTCACCCCTCCACTTT
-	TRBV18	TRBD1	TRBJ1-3	CASSPRLGQGGSTIYF	TGTGCCAGCTCACCAAGGCTCGGACAGGGTGGAAGCACCATATATTTT
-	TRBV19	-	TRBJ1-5	CASSPGWGPQHF	TGTGCCAGTAGTCCAGGGTGGGGGCCCCAGCATTTT
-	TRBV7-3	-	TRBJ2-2	CASSPGNTGELFF	TGTGCCAGCAGCCCGGGGAATACCGGGGAGCTGTTTTTT
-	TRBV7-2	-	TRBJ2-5	CASSLGGGKVETQYF	TGTGCCAGCAGCTTAGGTGGCGGGAAGGTAGAGACCCAGTACTTC
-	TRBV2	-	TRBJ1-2	CASSEERLTKGYTF	TGTGCCAGCAGTGAGGAACGGCTTACTAAAGGCTACACCTTC
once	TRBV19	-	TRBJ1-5	CASRKGTSQGHSNQPQHF	TGTGCCAGTAGAAAGGGGACCAGTCAGGGGCATAGCAATCAGCCCCAGCATTTT
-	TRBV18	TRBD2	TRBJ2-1	CASSPGLAGDGYEQFF	TGTGCCAGCTCACCCGGACTAGCGGGAGATGGCTATGAGCAGTTCTTC
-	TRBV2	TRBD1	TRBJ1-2	CASRNQGENYGYTF	TGTGCCAGCAGAAACCAGGGGGAGAACTATGGCTACACCTTC
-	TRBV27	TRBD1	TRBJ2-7	CASSLQRGQGAVEQYF	TGTGCCAGCAGTTTACAGAGAGGACAGGGGGCGGTGGAGCAGTACTTC
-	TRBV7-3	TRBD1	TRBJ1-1	CASSSGQGGPNTEAFF	TGTGCCAGCAGCTCTGGACAGGGAGGCCCGAACACTGAAGCTTTCTTT
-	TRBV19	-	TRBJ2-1	CASSDRSSSYNEQFF	TGTGCCAGTAGTGACAGGTCGAGCTCCTACAATGAGCAGTTCTTC
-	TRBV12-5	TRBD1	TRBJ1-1	CASGPRDRGVTEAFF	TGTGCTAGTGGCCCTAGGGACAGGGGCGTCACTGAAGCTTTCTTT
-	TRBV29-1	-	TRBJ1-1	CSVARRMNTEAFF	TGCAGCGTTGCCAGGCGCATGAACACTGAAGCTTTCTTT
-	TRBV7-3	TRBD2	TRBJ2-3	CASSLTGGKADTQYF	TGTGCCAGCAGCTTGACGGGGGGAAAGGCAGATACGCAGTATTTT
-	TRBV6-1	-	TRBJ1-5	CASNYPAGQPQHF	TGTGCCAGCAACTATCCCGCCGGTCAGCCCCAGCATTTT
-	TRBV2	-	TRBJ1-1	CASSVRLVNTEAFF	TGTGCCAGCAGTGTTCGGTTGGTGAACACTGAAGCTTTCTTT
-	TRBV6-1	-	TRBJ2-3	CASSAMSLAFTSTDTQYF	TGTGCCAGCAGTGCCATGTCTTTAGCGTTTACTAGCACAGATACGCAGTATTTT
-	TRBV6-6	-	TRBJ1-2	CASSDPAGGYTF	TGTGCCAGTTCGGACCCCGCGGGGGGCTACACCTTC
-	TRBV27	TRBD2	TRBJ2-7	CASSLSGRAQYF	TGTGCCAGCAGTTTATCAGGGAGGGCGCAGTACTTC
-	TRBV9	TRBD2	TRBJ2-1	CASSTSGEYNEQFF	TGTGCCAGCAGTACTAGCGGGGAATACAATGAGCAGTTCTTC
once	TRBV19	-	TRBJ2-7	CASSVLTGSYEQYF	TGTGCCAGTAGTGTTTTGACAGGCTCCTACGAGCAGTACTTC
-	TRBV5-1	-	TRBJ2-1	CASSLDARGYNEQFF	TGCGCCAGCAGCTTGGACGCGCGGGGCTACAATGAGCAGTTCTTC